A single sample gave rise to the 16 T cell receptor beta chains below, sequenced in a study of PD-1 blockade in classical Hodgkin lymphoma. Libraries were prepared by immunoSEQ multiplex PCR; TCRdb keeps only in-frame clonotypes and omits some of them. The sample carries over 15,000 clones, around 75% recorded once. The sample's time point: cycle 4 day 1 (C4D1), after less than 7 weeks of nivolumab. Every patient was affected by relapse after autologous stem cell transplantation, while exposure to brentuximab vedotin was not uniform. Negative selection with magnetic separation was used to purify CD4+ T cells from thawed PBMCs. The sequenced sample was CD4+ T cells from blood, obtained before the fourth cycle of nivolumab. Source of these receptors: a human donor with classical Hodgkin lymphoma.

V usage is TRBV2 and J usage is TRBJ1-2, with D uncertain. Germline lookup yields CDR1 SNHLY and CDR2 FYNNEI. Trimming shortened V by 4 bases and J by 6 bases, and 15 bases separated the two germline ends. The length of the CDR3 is 14 residues. The CDR3 DNA sequence: TGTGCCAGCAGTGGTAATGCGGACGGGCATGGCTACACCTTC. It translates to CASSGNADGHGYTF.

This clone has just one count. The CDR3 here is CASMAGQGTSYEQYF. For the CDR3, the DNA is TGTGCCAGCATGGCGGGACAGGGGACCTCCTACGAGCAGTACTTC. The chain combines TRBV6-1 with TRBJ2-5; 10 nucleotides match TRBD1. The DNA matches TRBJ2-7 better at its end, which makes the J call doubtful. CDR1 is MNHNS and CDR2 is SASEGT in the germline V gene. The CDR3 loop spans 15 amino acids.

The chain carries TRBV12-5 and TRBJ1-2, with D possibly matching TRBD1 (6 bases). Per germline, CDR1 LGHNT and CDR2 FRNRAP. V dropped 1 base and J dropped 5 bases, with 8 bases sitting between them. This CDR3 spans 13 amino acids. The CDR3 here is CASGLGQGYGYTF. Here the CDR3 DNA reads TGTGCTAGTGGTTTGGGTCAGGGGTATGGCTACACCTTC.

The chain has TRBV28 and TRBJ2-1, with TRBD1 matching 9 bases. Germline values: CDR1 MDHEN, CDR2 SYDVKM. There are 15 residues in the CDR3. The V and J ends lost 2 bases and 8 bases, in that order; junction bases with no gene match: 7. The CDR3, as DNA: TGTGCCAGCAGTTTAAGGGGACAGGGTGGGGATGAGCAGTTCTTC. It codes for CASSLRGQGGDEQFF.

The J gene is TRBJ2-7, the V gene TRBV30; tentatively, D is TRBD2 (6 bases). The CDR3 consists of 16 residues. V lost 2 bases, J lost 2 bases, and 19 bases lay in between. CDR1 is GTSNPN and CDR2 is SVGIG in the germline V gene (reference sequence). This chain's CDR3 is CAWSPWSFGGAYEQYF. CDR3 bases: TGTGCCTGGAGTCCGTGGTCTTTTGGAGGGGCCTACGAGCAGTACTTC.

This clone was observed once. The chain is built from TRBV14 and TRBJ2-7; a weak D match, TRBD2 (6 bases). Trimming stripped 0 bases from V and 4 bases from J, with 16 bases between. Germline loops: CDR1 SGHDN, CDR2 FVKESK. The CDR3 contains 16 residues. CDR3: CASSQDRIGLLYEQYF. CDR3 bases: TGTGCCAGCAGCCAAGATCGCATTGGACTACTATACGAGCAGTACTTC.

V usage is TRBV11-2 and J usage is TRBJ1-5, with 9 bases lining up with TRBD1. CDR1 SGHAT and CDR2 FQNNGV come from the germline V gene. V lost 5 bases, J lost 6 bases, and 8 bases stayed unmatched. The CDR3 loop spans 15 amino acids. The CDR3 coding sequence is TGTGCCAGCAGCCCGACAGGGACAGGGAGTCAGCCCCAGCATTTT. As protein: CASSPTGTGSQPQHF.

There are a few counts of this clone. The rearrangement joins TRBV15 to TRBJ2-3; D not certain. Germline V lookup: CDR1 LNHNV, CDR2 YYDKDF (reference sequence). V was pared by 1 base and J by 0 bases, with 8 bases between. The CDR3 has 15 residues. This CDR3 is CATSRVLLSTDTQYF. The CDR3 nucleotides read TGTGCCACCAGCAGAGTGCTACTCAGCACAGATACGCAGTATTTT.

This sequence joins TRBV5-1 and TRBJ2-3; 7 bases are a match to TRBD1. The CDR3 loop spans 15 amino acids. Looked up from germline, CDR1 is SGHRS and CDR2 is YFSETQ. The V segment lost 3 bases and the J segment 2 bases; nucleotides outside the gene matches: 6. This chain's CDR3 is CASSSGTAPTDTQYF. CDR3 DNA: TGCGCCAGCAGCTCCGGGACAGCCCCCACAGATACGCAGTATTTT.

This clone showed up just once. The chain uses TRBV5-8 and TRBJ2-1, with 9 bases aligning to TRBD2. J was trimmed by 6 bases and V by 5 bases; bases with no gene match: 9. Germline CDR1 is SGHTS and CDR2 is YDEGEE. CDR3 size: 15 residues. Here the CDR3 reads CASRAGTSFLNEQFF. Here the CDR3 DNA reads TGTGCCAGCAGGGCCGGGACTAGCTTTCTCAATGAGCAGTTCTTC.

The rearrangement uses TRBV19 and TRBJ2-4, with 7 bases lining up with TRBD1. From germline, CDR1 is LNHDA and CDR2 SQIVND (reference sequence). V was pared by 3 bases and J by 7 bases, with 9 bases of the junction left unmatched. CDR3 length equals 15 residues. In DNA, the CDR3 is TGTGCCAGTAGTATCGGGACAGACCTAAGGAACATTCAGTACTTC. Translation gives CASSIGTDLRNIQYF.

This clone was detected only once. The chain has TRBV7-6 and TRBJ2-1, with 11 bases identical to TRBD2. Germline V lookup: CDR1 SGHVS, CDR2 FNYEAQ. The CDR3 is 16 amino acids. Trimming cost V 5 bases and J 4 bases; bases outside gene matches: 7. The CDR3 DNA follows: TGTGCCAGCAGCGTCACTAGCGGGAGAGGTTACAATGAGCAGTTCTTC. Residues: CASSVTSGRGYNEQFF.

The chain links TRBV5-8 to TRBJ1-2; D remains unclear. The germline V gene encodes CDR1 SGHTS and CDR2 YDEGEE. Trimming removed 0 bases at V and 8 bases at J, with 17 bases between. This CDR3 region has 15 residues. Here the CDR3 reads CASSLATVLFGGYTF. CDR3 coding DNA: TGTGCCAGCAGCTTGGCAACAGTACTTTTCGGGGGCTACACCTTC.

In DNA form, the CDR3 reads TGTGCCAGCAGCATAATAGCGGGACTAACCACAGATACGCAGTATTTT. Residues: CASSIIAGLTTDTQYF. The chain joins TRBV13 to TRBJ2-3; 8 nucleotides align to TRBD2. Germline V gives CDR1 PRHDT, CDR2 FYEKMQ (reference sequence). V shed 5 bases, J shed 2 bases, and the junction held 9 bases outside the gene matches. The length of the CDR3 is 16 residues.

V and J are TRBV18 and TRBJ1-3; TRBD1 agrees at 8 bases. Germline CDR1 KGHSH, CDR2 LQKENI. After removal of 3 bases from V and 4 bases from J, the junction contained 5 bases not matched to a gene. The CDR3 contains 15 residues. Here the CDR3 reads CASSPAPGGGNTIYF. The DNA for the CDR3 is TGTGCCAGCTCACCCGCGCCAGGGGGCGGAAACACCATATATTTT.

This clone was counted between two and nine times. This chain uses TRBV28 with TRBJ1-2; 8 nucleotides line up with TRBD1. Looked up from germline, CDR1 is MDHEN and CDR2 is SYDVKM. J was trimmed by 7 bases and V by 3 bases; bases with no gene match: 7. The CDR3 consists of 14 residues. The CDR3 nucleotides are TGTGCCAGCAGTTTCCTAAGGACAGGGCGTGGCTACACCTTC. Translated: CASSFLRTGRGYTF.